The source of this TCR beta chain is a study of T cell repertoires in cytomegalovirus infection. For the study at large: CMV infection and matching HLA type were both indicated by public TCR beta signatures. General observations from the study: The cumulative frequency of public TCR beta families identified carriers of CMV plus the relevant HLA.

Germline trimming cut 4 bases from V and 5 bases from J; bases unmatched to any gene: 8. The CDR3 contains 14 residues. Germline CDR1 SGHTA, CDR2 FQGNSA. As for this clonotype: Its antigen is unknown.

TCRdb reanalysed the reads using MiXCR and keeps one entry per CDR3 protein. The sample lists about 360,000 distinct CDR3 sequences, 15% to 20% seen once, with around 8.6% in the top ten. Material for sequencing was PBMCs. This chain joins TRBV7-2 and TRBJ2-7, with 7 bases that match TRBD1. This clonotype originated in a human donor in good health (CMV status not recorded). Some clones in this sample may be carry-over from other donors' samples. Here the CDR3 DNA reads TGTGCCAGCAGCTACCAGGGGGTGTCCCACGAGCAGTACTTC. It translates to CASSYQGVSHEQYF.